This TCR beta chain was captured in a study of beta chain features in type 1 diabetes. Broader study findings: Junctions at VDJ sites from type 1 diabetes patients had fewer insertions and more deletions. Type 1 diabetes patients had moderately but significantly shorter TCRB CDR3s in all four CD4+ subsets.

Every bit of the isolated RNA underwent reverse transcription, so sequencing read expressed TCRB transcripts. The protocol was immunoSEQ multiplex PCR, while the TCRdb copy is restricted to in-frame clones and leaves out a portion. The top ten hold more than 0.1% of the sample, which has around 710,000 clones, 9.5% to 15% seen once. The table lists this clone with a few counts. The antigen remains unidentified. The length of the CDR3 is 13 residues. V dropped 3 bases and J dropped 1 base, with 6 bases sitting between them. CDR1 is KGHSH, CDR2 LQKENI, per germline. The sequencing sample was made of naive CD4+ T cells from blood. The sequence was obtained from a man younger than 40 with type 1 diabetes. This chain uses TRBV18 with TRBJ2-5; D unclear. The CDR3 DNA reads TGTGCCAGCTCACCCGCTTCCCAAGAGACCCAGTACTTC. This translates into CASSPASQETQYF.